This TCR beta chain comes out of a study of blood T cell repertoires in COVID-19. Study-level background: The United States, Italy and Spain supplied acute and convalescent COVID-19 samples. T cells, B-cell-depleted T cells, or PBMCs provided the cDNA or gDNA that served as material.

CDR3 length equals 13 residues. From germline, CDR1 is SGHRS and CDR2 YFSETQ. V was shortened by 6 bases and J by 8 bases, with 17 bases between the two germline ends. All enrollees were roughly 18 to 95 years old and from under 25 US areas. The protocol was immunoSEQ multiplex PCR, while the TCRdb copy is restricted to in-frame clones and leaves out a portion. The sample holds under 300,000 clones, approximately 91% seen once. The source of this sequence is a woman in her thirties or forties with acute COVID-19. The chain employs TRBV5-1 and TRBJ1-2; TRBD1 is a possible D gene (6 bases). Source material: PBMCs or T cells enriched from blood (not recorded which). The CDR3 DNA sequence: TGCGCCAGCACCTGGGGGCCAGGGGAAGGCTACACCTTC. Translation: CASTWGPGEGYTF.